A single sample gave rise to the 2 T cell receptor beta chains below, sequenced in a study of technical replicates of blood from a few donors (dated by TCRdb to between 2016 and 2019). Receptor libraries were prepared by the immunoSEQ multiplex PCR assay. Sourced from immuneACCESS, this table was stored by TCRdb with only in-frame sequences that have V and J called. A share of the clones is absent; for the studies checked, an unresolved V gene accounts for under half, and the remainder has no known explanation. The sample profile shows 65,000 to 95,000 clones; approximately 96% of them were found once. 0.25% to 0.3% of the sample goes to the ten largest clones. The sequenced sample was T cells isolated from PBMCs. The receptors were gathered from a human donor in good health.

CDR3 coding DNA: TGTGCCAGCAGCTTGTCCCCCAACGGCAATGAGCAGTTCTTC. It codes for CASSLSPNGNEQFF. This sequence joins TRBV7-9 and TRBJ2-1; D call uncertain. The V end was cut by 3 bases, the J end by 6 bases, with 12 bases between. Germline V gene lookup returns CDR1 SEHNR and CDR2 FQNEAQ (reference sequence). The CDR3 is 14 residues long.

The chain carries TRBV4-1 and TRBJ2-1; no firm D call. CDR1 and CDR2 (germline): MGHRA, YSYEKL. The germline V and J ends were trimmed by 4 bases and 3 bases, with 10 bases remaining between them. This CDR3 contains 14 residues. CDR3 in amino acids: CASSLRSGYNEQFF. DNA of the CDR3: TGCGCCAGCAGCCTCCGCAGTGGCTACAATGAGCAGTTCTTC.